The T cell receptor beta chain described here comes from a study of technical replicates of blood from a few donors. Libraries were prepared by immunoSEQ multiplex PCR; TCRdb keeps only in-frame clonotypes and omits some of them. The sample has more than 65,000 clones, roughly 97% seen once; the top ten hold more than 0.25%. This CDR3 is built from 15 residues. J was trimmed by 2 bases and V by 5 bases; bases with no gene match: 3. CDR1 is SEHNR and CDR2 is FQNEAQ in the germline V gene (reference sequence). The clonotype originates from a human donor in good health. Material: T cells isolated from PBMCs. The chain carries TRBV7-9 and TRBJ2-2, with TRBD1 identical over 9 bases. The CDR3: CASSPGQGNTGELFF. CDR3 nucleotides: TGTGCCAGCAGCCCGGGACAGGGTAACACCGGGGAGCTGTTTTTT.